This TCR beta chain was recorded in a study of regulatory T cells in long-lasting Graves disease. This CDR3 spans 13 amino acids. The V and J ends lost 3 bases and 3 bases respectively, with 8 bases between them. iRepertoire HTBI primers and Arm-PCR of CDR3 regions built TCR beta libraries. TCRdb processed the multiplex PCR reads anew with MiXCR; each CDR3 protein has one entry. This table holds a few hundred thousand distinct CDR3 sequences, roughly 13% found once. This sample's time point: newly diagnosed GD, antithyroid drugs for less than 3 months. From PBMCs, RNA was extracted and then used to make the TCR library. These records were also assigned to another study, of T cells in Graves' hyperthyroidism and ophthalmopathy. According to that study: Diagnosis rested on symptoms, serum thyroxine and TRAb, thyroid ultrasound, and orbital computed tomography.

This clonotype was obtained from a man aged 25-40 years with Graves disease. Sequenced here: peripheral blood mononuclear cells (PBMCs), sampled at new diagnosis, from a patient treated with antithyroid drugs. This chain joins TRBV12-3 or TRBV12-4 and TRBJ2-5; unclear D gene. CDR3 sequence: CASSFYHKETQYF. CDR3 in DNA: TGTGCCAGCAGTTTCTACCATAAAGAGACCCAGTACTTC.